The 2 T cell receptor beta chains listed next were all sequenced from one sample in a study of OX40 agonist ivuxolimab in advanced cancers. Profiled with immunoSEQ multiplex PCR; TCRdb holds only in-frame clones, not every one. The sample lists about 49,000 clones, approximately 75% occurring once. Sequences were derived from CD4+ or CD8+ T cells sorted from blood, sampled in a trial of the OX40 agonist ivuxolimab. These TCRs come from an adult with an advanced solid tumor such as melanoma, head and neck, liver or kidney cancer.

The chain recombines TRBV27 with TRBJ1-3; D is ambiguous. The CDR3 runs 13 residues. Germline loops: CDR1 MNHEY, CDR2 SMNVEV (reference sequence). Trimming pared 6 bases from V and 2 bases from J, leaving 8 bases between. The CDR3, as DNA: TGTGCCAGCAGGACAAGGACTGGAAACACCATATATTTT. Residues: CASRTRTGNTIYF.

This sequence joins TRBV19 and TRBJ2-5, with D maybe TRBD2 (5 bases). CDR1 and CDR2 (germline): LNHDA, SQIVND (reference sequence). V was clipped by 6 bases and J by 4 bases, with 18 bases between them. The length of the CDR3 is 15 residues. The CDR3 reads CASSPLSGRAETQYF. Here the CDR3 DNA reads TGTGCCAGTAGCCCCCTCAGCGGTAGGGCAGAGACCCAGTACTTC. Looking up the rest from reference TRBV19 and TRBJ2-5 gives the full variable domain: DGGITQSPKYLFRKEGQNVTLSCEQNLNHDAMYWYRQDPGQGLRLIYYSQIVNDFQKGDIAEGYSVSREKKESFPLTVTSAQKNPTAFYLCASSPLSGRAETQYFGPGTRLLVL.